This T cell receptor (beta chain) was sequenced in a study of T cells after yellow fever vaccination. Study-level findings and limits: From the bulk population, abundant clonotypes could contaminate and appear within FACS-sorted repertoires.

The CDR3 length is 15 residues. In germline, CDR1 is KGHDR, CDR2 SFDVKD. Germline trimming cut 3 bases from V and 1 base from J; bases unmatched to any gene: 2. There are many counts of this clonotype. Its antigen is unknown. UMIs were added to TCR cDNA along with a universal primer site when it was made by 5'RACE template switching. Via MiXCR, TCRdb re-called the 5' RACE reads, giving one row per CDR3 protein. The table records around 140,000 distinct CDR3 sequences, 5% to 7.5% of them present only once. The sample in question was CD4+ T cells sorted from PBMCs, obtained 10 days after the yellow fever booster vaccination. The TCR sequence derives from a young man who received the YFV17D yellow fever vaccine. The chain carries TRBV24-1 and TRBJ2-5; 9 nucleotides align to TRBD1. The chain's CDR3 is CATSDMTGGQETQYF. The CDR3 nucleotides read TGTGCCACCAGTGATATGACAGGGGGCCAAGAGACCCAGTACTTC.